One sample yielded the 26 T cell receptor beta chains listed below, sequenced in a study of cytomegalovirus exposure and HLA in healthy donors. With 60 Vbeta and 13 Jbeta primers, the PCR was carried out. Assay: immunoSEQ multiplex PCR; the TCRdb copy retains only in-frame clones and omits some. The data show 100,000 or so clones, around 73% seen once. The specimen sequenced was PBMCs. Source of these receptors: a man in his thirties or forties in good health and CMV-seronegative.

The chain couples TRBV7-8 to TRBJ2-1; possibly TRBD2 for D (6 bases). Germline V gene lookup returns CDR1 SGHVS and CDR2 FQNEAQ. V lost 4 bases to trimming and J lost 7 bases, with 8 bases between them. The CDR3 runs 12 residues. The CDR3 here is CASSYGRNEQFF. As DNA, the CDR3 is TGTGCCAGCAGCTATGGGAGGAATGAGCAGTTCTTC.

The chain links TRBV5-1 to TRBJ1-6, with a tentative D call TRBD1 (5 bases). CDR1 SGHRS and CDR2 YFSETQ come from the germline V gene. This CDR3 has 14 residues. V lost 2 bases to trimming and J lost 6 bases, with 9 bases between them. The CDR3 spells CASSFETANSPLHF. The DNA for the CDR3 is TGCGCCAGCAGCTTCGAGACAGCTAATTCACCCCTCCACTTT.

This chain links TRBV15 with TRBJ2-2, with 7 bases lining up with TRBD2. V shed 2 bases and J 4 bases; nucleotides not matched to a gene: 7. Germline values: CDR1 LNHNV, CDR2 YYDKDF (reference sequence). CDR3 length: 16 amino acids. CDR3 loop: CATSRQLGGGTGELFF. The CDR3 nucleotides are TGTGCCACCAGCAGACAGCTAGGCGGGGGCACCGGGGAGCTGTTTTTT.

Here the CDR3 DNA reads TGCGCCAGCACAACAGGGGCAACTAATGAAAAACTGTTTTTT. This codes for CASTTGATNEKLFF. The V gene is TRBV5-1, the J gene TRBJ1-4, with 7 bases lining up with TRBD1. The CDR3 spans 14 residues. CDR1 and CDR2 (germline): SGHRS, YFSETQ. With V trimmed by 6 bases and J by 0 bases, 2 bases remained unmatched.

This chain links TRBV2 with TRBJ2-2, with D unclear. Germline assignment: CDR1 SNHLY and CDR2 FYNNEI. V shed 4 bases and J shed 2 bases, with 14 bases lying between them. CDR3 length: 16 amino acids. CDR3 sequence (DNA): TGTGCCAGCAGTGTTACAGAGACCCTTAACACCGGGGAGCTGTTTTTT. This encodes CASSVTETLNTGELFF.

The V gene is TRBV5-1, the J gene TRBJ2-3, with D unresolved. V was pared by 0 bases and J by 2 bases, with 13 bases between. Looked up from germline, CDR1 is SGHRS and CDR2 is YFSETQ. This CDR3 contains 16 residues. The CDR3: CASSLGDTPDTDTQYF. In nucleotides, the CDR3 is TGCGCCAGCAGCTTGGGAGACACACCCGACACAGATACGCAGTATTTT.

This clone was detected once. The chain employs TRBV7-9 and TRBJ2-7; TRBD2 is a possible D gene (6 bases). V was cut by 2 bases and J by 2 bases, with 13 bases left in between. Germline CDR1 SEHNR, CDR2 FQNEAQ (reference sequence). The CDR3 is 15 amino acids. Written as DNA, the CDR3 is TGTGCCAGCAGCTTATTGTCGGGAGCGGCCTACGAGCAGTACTTC. Translating it yields CASSLLSGAAYEQYF.

The chain couples TRBV7-7 to TRBJ2-5; D gene unclear. Per the germline V gene, CDR1 is SSHAT and CDR2 is FNYEAQ (reference sequence). V gave up 5 bases and J gave up 0 bases, with 13 bases separating them. The CDR3 loop spans 15 amino acids. The CDR3 is CASSPMGQNQETQYF. CDR3 coding DNA: TGTGCCAGCAGCCCAATGGGCCAGAACCAAGAGACCCAGTACTTC.

The chain is built from TRBV5-4 and TRBJ1-3; TRBD1 is a possible D gene (6 bases). Germline CDR1 is SGHNT and CDR2 is YYREEE (reference sequence). CDR3 length equals 14 residues. V was cut by 0 bases and J by 4 bases, with 8 bases left in between. This CDR3 is CASSLGRGGNTIYF. CDR3 DNA sequence: TGTGCCAGCAGCTTGGGCAGGGGAGGAAACACCATATATTTT. The whole variable domain, filled in from reference TRBV5-4 and TRBJ1-3, reads ETGVTQSPTHLIKTRGQQVTLRCSSQSGHNTVSWYQQALGQGPQFIFQYYREEENGRGNFPPRFSGLQFPNYSSELNVNALELDDSALYLCASSLGRGGNTIYFGEGSWLTVV.

The CDR3 coding sequence is TGTGCCAGCAGCCTGTTACCAGGCAGCACTGAAGCTTTCTTT. Protein: CASSLLPGSTEAFF. The genes are TRBV28 and TRBJ1-1; no reliable D call. Germline V gene lookup returns CDR1 MDHEN and CDR2 SYDVKM. Trimming pared 6 bases from V and 4 bases from J, leaving 15 bases between. This CDR3 region has 14 residues.

This chain joins TRBV7-2 and TRBJ1-1, with 7 bases fitting TRBD1. This CDR3 has 14 residues. The ends lost 6 bases at V and 1 base at J; junction bases unmatched: 5. Germline CDR1 reads SGHTA; CDR2 reads FQGNSA. The CDR3 region has the DNA TGTGCCAGCAGAAAACAGGGGCCGAACACTGAAGCTTTCTTT. Its protein is CASRKQGPNTEAFF.

The chain recombines TRBV10-3 with TRBJ2-1, with TRBD2 matching over 12 bases. The CDR3 contains 15 residues. Trimming at V came to 4 bases and at J to 8 bases, leaving 6 bases not matched to a gene. CDR1 and CDR2 (germline): ENHRY, SYGVKD. CDR3 sequence: CAISATSGGTDEQFF. DNA for the CDR3: TGTGCCATCAGTGCAACTAGCGGGGGGACGGATGAGCAGTTCTTC.

V and J are TRBV6-5 and TRBJ2-5; 7 bases fit TRBD2. Per the germline V gene, CDR1 is MNHEY and CDR2 is SVGAGI. The CDR3 covers 15 residues. Trimming took 6 bases from V and 4 from J; bases not matched to a gene: 11. The CDR3 DNA is TGTGCCAGCAGGGGGTCAGCGGGGCGTCGAGAGACCCAGTACTTC. Residues: CASRGSAGRRETQYF.

The chain combines TRBV5-4 with TRBJ2-7; TRBD2 matches 7 bases. The V gene end was trimmed by 3 bases and the J gene end by 1 base; junction bases not matched to a gene: 7. Germline V gives CDR1 SGHNT, CDR2 YYREEE (reference sequence). CDR3 size: 15 residues. Written as DNA, the CDR3 is TGTGCCAGCAGCTGGGCGGACGGGGGGTCCTACGAGCAGTACTTC. Its translation is CASSWADGGSYEQYF.

DNA for the CDR3: TGTGCCAGCAGCTGGACAGGCGTAACTAATGAAAAACTGTTTTTT. Its translation: CASSWTGVTNEKLFF. This chain uses TRBV5-4 with TRBJ1-4; 7 bases line up with TRBD1. The CDR3 has 15 residues. Germline V gene lookup returns CDR1 SGHNT and CDR2 YYREEE (reference sequence). V lost 3 bases, J lost 1 base, and 3 bases stayed unmatched.

The rearrangement uses TRBV5-1 and TRBJ2-1; TRBD1 agrees at 9 bases. The germline V gene has CDR1 SGHRS and CDR2 YFSETQ. The CDR3 is made up of 14 amino acids. V was clipped by 7 bases and J by 3 bases; unmatched bases: 5. The chain's CDR3 is CASFRDRVYNEQFF. In DNA, the CDR3 is TGCGCCAGCTTCCGGGACAGGGTCTACAATGAGCAGTTCTTC.

This sequence joins TRBV18 and TRBJ1-3; tentative D call: TRBD1 (5 bases). The CDR3 spans 15 residues. Germline V gives CDR1 KGHSH, CDR2 LQKENI. Trimming took off 4 bases at V and 2 bases at J, with 12 bases between the two ends. For the CDR3, the DNA is TGTGCCAGCTCACTGACTAGAGGGGCTGGAAACACCATATATTTT. Its protein product is CASSLTRGAGNTIYF. Combining the CDR3 with reference TRBV18 and TRBJ1-3 gives the whole variable domain NAGVMQNPRHLVRRRGQEARLRCSPMKGHSHVYWYRQLPEEGLKFMVYLQKENIIDESGMPKERFSAEFPKEGPSILRIQQVVRGDSAAYFCASSLTRGAGNTIYFGEGSWLTVV.

Only a few counts were recorded for this clone. J is TRBJ1-1 and V is TRBV11-2; D is unresolved. This CDR3 comprises 14 residues. Trimming stripped 5 bases from V and 5 bases from J, with 15 bases between. Per germline, CDR1 SGHAT and CDR2 FQNNGV. The CDR3 DNA reads as TGTGCCAGCAGCCCTCTGGGGAGAGGGACTGAAGCTTTCTTT. Amino acid sequence: CASSPLGRGTEAFF. Supplemented by reference TRBV11-2 and TRBJ1-1, the full variable domain reads EAGVAQSPRYKIIEKRQSVAFWCNPISGHATLYWYQQILGQGPKLLIQFQNNGVVDDSQLPKDRFSAERLKGVDSTLKIQPAKLEDSAVYLCASSPLGRGTEAFFGQGTRLTVV.

The V call is TRBV30, the J call TRBJ2-2; D unclear. The V gene's germline CDR1 is GTSNPN and CDR2 SVGIG (reference sequence). V lost 2 bases, J lost 6 bases, and 13 bases lay in between. The CDR3 is made up of 14 amino acids. This CDR3 reads CAWSRVTTAGELFF. The CDR3, as DNA: TGTGCCTGGAGTCGGGTAACAACGGCCGGGGAGCTGTTTTTT.

This clone was counted only a few times. The chain carries TRBV7-9 and TRBJ1-1; D perhaps matches TRBD1 (5 bases). CDR3 length equals 12 residues. With 4 bases removed from V and 11 bases from J, the gap between germline ends came to 14 bases. CDR1 SEHNR and CDR2 FQNEAQ come from the germline V gene (reference sequence). The DNA of the CDR3 is TGTGCCAGCAGCTCAGGGCTGCCGGAGGCTTTCTTT. Translating gives CASSSGLPEAFF.

This clone was detected only a few times. The DNA is left out, because the CDR3 cannot be placed on it with certainty; the CDR3 is given as TCRdb lists it. The chain couples TRBV5-1 to TRBJ1-1; TRBD1, the table's D call, lacks a check against the DNA. The CDR3 is 14 amino acids in total, end residues counted. Germline CDR1 and CDR2: SGHRS and YFSETQ. The CDR3 region is CASSSFGPGTEAFF.

This clone was observed a few times. The chain has TRBV9 and TRBJ2-5; 11 bases are a match to TRBD2. The CDR3 runs to 15 residues. The V gene end was trimmed by 3 bases and the J gene end by 3 bases; junction bases not matched to a gene: 4. Germline V gene data show CDR1 as SGDLS and CDR2 as YYNGEE. CDR3 bases: TGTGCCAGCAGCGAGACTAGCGGGGCGAAAGAGACCCAGTACTTC. This translates into CASSETSGAKETQYF.

The genes are TRBV9 and TRBJ2-3; the match to TRBD1 covers 7 bases. Germline CDR1 SGDLS, CDR2 YYNGEE. The CDR3 has 17 amino acids. The V and J ends lost 3 bases and 0 bases, in that order; junction bases with no gene match: 10. The CDR3 reads CASSANSGQFSTDTQYF. The CDR3, as DNA: TGTGCCAGCAGCGCTAATTCGGGACAGTTTAGCACAGATACGCAGTATTTT.

This chain links TRBV4-1 with TRBJ1-5; D perhaps matches TRBD1 (6 bases). The CDR3 consists of 17 residues. V was cut by 1 base and J by 7 bases, with 20 bases left in between. Germline values: CDR1 MGHRA, CDR2 YSYEKL. The CDR3 DNA follows: TGCGCCAGCAGCCAAGGAGGAGCCAGGGGAGCGAAACAGCCCCAGCATTTT. This translates into CASSQGGARGAKQPQHF.

The CDR3 region is CASSSRDRLQNTEAFF. The CDR3 DNA follows: TGTGCCAGCTCGTCCCGGGACAGGCTCCAGAACACTGAAGCTTTCTTT. The chain links TRBV18 to TRBJ1-1; 8 positions match TRBD1. The V and J ends lost 6 bases and 1 base, in that order; junction bases with no gene match: 10. Germline V lookup: CDR1 KGHSH, CDR2 LQKENI. This CDR3 spans 16 amino acids.

V usage is TRBV19 and J usage is TRBJ2-7, with 7 bases aligning to TRBD1. Trimming at V came to 3 bases and at J to 3 bases, leaving 8 bases not matched to a gene. Germline V gene lookup returns CDR1 LNHDA and CDR2 SQIVND (reference sequence). The CDR3 totals 15 residues. The CDR3 DNA reads as TGTGCCAGTAGTATTAGACCGGGACAGAGCTACGAGCAGTACTTC. Its protein product is CASSIRPGQSYEQYF.